Shown below are 2 T cell receptor beta chains from a single sample sequenced in a study of early T cells in non-severe SARS-CoV-2 infection. TCRdb called the 5' RACE reads again in MiXCR, with one record for every CDR3 protein. The data hold about 34,000 distinct CDR3 sequences, with about 6.5% observed a single time. The sequencing input was whole blood. The receptors here all came from an adult who was a healthcare worker with PCR-confirmed SARS-CoV-2 infection or an uninfected control (not recorded which).

This clonotype was seen at least ten times. The rearrangement joins TRBV5-1 to TRBJ2-3, with 7 bases aligning to TRBD2. Germline CDR1 and CDR2: SGHRS and YFSETQ. V lost 5 bases, J lost 2 bases, and 5 bases stayed unmatched. The CDR3 contains 14 residues. The CDR3 region is CASSETSNTDTQYF. CDR3 nucleotides: TGCGCCAGCAGTGAGACTAGCAACACAGATACGCAGTATTTT.

This clonotype showed up just a few times. V usage is TRBV9 and J usage is TRBJ2-1, with D uncertain. CDR3 length: 14 residues. The germline V gene encodes CDR1 SGDLS and CDR2 YYNGEE. Trimming stripped 2 bases from V and 2 bases from J, with 8 bases between. CDR3 residues: CASSVGIPYNEQFF. In DNA form, the CDR3 reads TGTGCCAGCAGCGTGGGGATACCCTACAATGAGCAGTTCTTC.